Below are 13 T cell receptor beta chains sequenced from a single sample in a study of cytomegalovirus exposure and HLA in healthy donors. PCR used 60 Vbeta primers and 13 Jbeta primers. The data were produced by immunoSEQ multiplex PCR, yet TCRdb's version contains in-frame clones alone and is incomplete. The data hold approximately 95,000 clones, with just under 80% observed a single time. The source material was PBMCs. Source of these receptors: a woman aged 40 to 50 in good health and CMV-seropositive.

This clone came up once. The chain joins TRBV25-1 to TRBJ2-1; 11 nucleotides line up with TRBD2. Per the germline V gene, CDR1 is MGHDK and CDR2 is SYGVNS. J gave up 3 bases and V 3 bases, and 4 bases lay outside the gene matches. CDR3 length: 16 residues. The CDR3 nucleotides read TGTGCCAGCAGTGAGGGGACTAGCGGAAACTACAATGAGCAGTTCTTC. Amino acid sequence: CASSEGTSGNYNEQFF. Together with reference TRBV25-1 and TRBJ2-1, the CDR3 gives the full variable domain: EADIYQTPRYLVIGTGKKITLECSQTMGHDKMYWYQQDPGMELHLIHYSYGVNSTEKGDLSSESTVSRIRTEHFPLTLESARPSHTSQYLCASSEGTSGNYNEQFFGPGTRLTVL.

The V call is TRBV6-1, the J call TRBJ2-3, with D tentatively TRBD1 (6 bases). V dropped 6 bases and J dropped 2 bases, with 12 bases sitting between them. The V gene's germline CDR1 is MNHNS and CDR2 SASEGT. The CDR3 runs 14 residues. The chain's CDR3 is CASRRDTVTDTQYF. The CDR3 region has the DNA TGTGCCAGCAGACGGGACACTGTCACAGATACGCAGTATTTT.

The CDR3 protein is CASSPYAGGEYEQYF. CDR3 bases: TGCGCCAGCAGCCCGTATGCAGGGGGTGAGTACGAGCAGTACTTC. V is TRBV5-1 and J is TRBJ2-7; 7 bases are shared with TRBD1. The CDR3 runs 15 residues. The junction had 11 bases not matched to a gene; V was cut back by 4 bases and J by 4 bases. Germline V CDR1 and CDR2: SGHRS, YFSETQ.

The J gene is TRBJ1-5, the V gene TRBV19; D is uncertain. Looked up from germline, CDR1 is LNHDA and CDR2 is SQIVND (reference sequence). V shed 5 bases and J shed 3 bases, with 14 bases lying between them. This CDR3 comprises 15 residues. The CDR3 DNA reads TGTGCCAGTAGTTTAGGACTGGGTGTCAATCAGCCCCAGCATTTT. This translates into CASSLGLGVNQPQHF.

This sequence joins TRBV2 and TRBJ2-3; D is perhaps TRBD2 (6 bases). The germline CDR1 and CDR2 sequences are SNHLY and FYNNEI. Between the trimmed V and J ends, which lost 0 bases and 2 bases, there was a span of 9 bases. The CDR3 covers 15 residues. Here the CDR3 reads CASSEAAGHTDTQYF. The CDR3 DNA is TGTGCCAGCAGTGAAGCGGCGGGGCACACAGATACGCAGTATTTT.

This chain uses TRBV5-1 with TRBJ2-3; tentatively, D is TRBD2 (5 bases). Per germline, CDR1 SGHRS and CDR2 YFSETQ. The CDR3 is 15 amino acids. The germline V and J ends were trimmed by 4 bases and 1 base, with 13 bases remaining between them. Here the CDR3 DNA reads TGCGCCAGCAGCCTAATTCAAGCGGGCACAGATACGCAGTATTTT. Protein sequence: CASSLIQAGTDTQYF.

The chain carries TRBV14 and TRBJ2-1; TRBD2 is a possible D gene (5 bases). The CDR3 runs 19 residues. Germline-derived CDR1 and CDR2 are SGHDN and FVKESK. V was trimmed by 0 bases and J by 5 bases, leaving 23 bases between them. The DNA of the CDR3 is TGTGCCAGCAGCCAAGACAATATACGGACTCACCAGGAGAACAATGAGCAGTTCTTC. This encodes CASSQDNIRTHQENNEQFF.

A single count supports this clone. This chain uses TRBV6-1 with TRBJ1-4; TRBD1 matches 7 bases. The germline CDR1 and CDR2 sequences are MNHNS and SASEGT. The CDR3 consists of 14 residues. V shed 4 bases and J 8 bases; nucleotides not matched to a gene: 7. The chain's CDR3 is CASSGGTEGEKLFF. CDR3 DNA: TGTGCCAGCAGTGGAGGGACAGAGGGAGAAAAACTGTTTTTT.

The V and J genes are TRBV10-1 and TRBJ2-1; 8 bases align to TRBD1. The CDR3 is 15 residues long. CDR1 is WNHNN and CDR2 is SYGVQD in the germline V gene (reference sequence). With V trimmed by 0 bases and J by 7 bases, 5 bases remained unmatched. The CDR3, as DNA: TGCGCCAGCAGTGAGTCGACAGGGGCGAGGAATGAGCAGTTCTTC. Translating gives CASSESTGARNEQFF.

The chain has TRBV28 and TRBJ1-2; TRBD1 agrees at 7 bases. The CDR3 is 13 residues long. The ends lost 3 bases at V and 5 bases at J; junction bases unmatched: 3. Germline values: CDR1 MDHEN, CDR2 SYDVKM. CDR3 sequence reads: CASSLDRWYGYTF. The DNA of the CDR3 is TGTGCCAGCAGTTTGGACAGGTGGTATGGCTACACCTTC.

The count of this clone is one. Its ends do not fully match the called genes, so a read error is possible. The chain carries TRBV7-7 and TRBJ2-3; 8 bases map to TRBD1. Germline V CDR1 and CDR2: SSHAT, FNYEAQ (reference sequence). The CDR3 totals 14 residues. The CDR3 here is CASSLGTGTGTQYF. Here the CDR3 DNA reads TGTGCTAGCAGCCTCGGGACAGGCACAGGTACGCAGTATTTT.

The rearrangement links TRBV2 to TRBJ2-5; D may be TRBD1 (6 bases). The germline gives CDR1 SNHLY, CDR2 FYNNEI. The CDR3 runs to 14 residues. V was clipped by 4 bases and J by 5 bases, with 14 bases between them. CDR3 sequence reads: CASSAEQGGETQYF. CDR3 nucleotides: TGTGCCAGCAGTGCAGAACAGGGCGGGGAGACCCAGTACTTC.

This chain joins TRBV29-1 and TRBJ1-1, with D uncertain. CDR3 length: 13 residues. In germline, CDR1 is SQVTM, CDR2 ANQGSEA. The CDR3, as DNA: TGCACGAAAATGAGGGCTTCGAACACTGAAGCTTTCTTT. Protein product: CTKMRASNTEAFF.